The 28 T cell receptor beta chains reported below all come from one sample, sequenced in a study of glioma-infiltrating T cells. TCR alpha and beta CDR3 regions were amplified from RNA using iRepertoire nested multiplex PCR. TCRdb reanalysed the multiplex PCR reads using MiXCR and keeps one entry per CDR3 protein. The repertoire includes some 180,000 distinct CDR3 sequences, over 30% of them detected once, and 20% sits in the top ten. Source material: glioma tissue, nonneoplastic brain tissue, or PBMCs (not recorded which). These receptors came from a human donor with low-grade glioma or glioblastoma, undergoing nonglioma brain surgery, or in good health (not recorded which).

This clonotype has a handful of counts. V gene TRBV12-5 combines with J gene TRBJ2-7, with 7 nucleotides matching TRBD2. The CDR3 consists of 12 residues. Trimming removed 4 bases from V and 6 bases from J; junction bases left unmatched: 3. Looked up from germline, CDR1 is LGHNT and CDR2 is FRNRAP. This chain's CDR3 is CASGSRTSEQYF. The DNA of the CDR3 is TGTGCTAGTGGTTCCCGGACTAGCGAGCAGTACTTC.

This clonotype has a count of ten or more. Here the CDR3 DNA reads TGTGCCAGCAGTCGGCGTCGCGGGCTAAGCACAGATACGCAGTATTTT. Protein sequence: CASSRRRGLSTDTQYF. The genes are TRBV28 and TRBJ2-3; tentative D call: TRBD2 (5 bases). The CDR3 is 16 residues long. CDR1 and CDR2 from the germline V gene are MDHEN and SYDVKM. V lost 5 bases, J lost 0 bases, and 15 bases lay in between.

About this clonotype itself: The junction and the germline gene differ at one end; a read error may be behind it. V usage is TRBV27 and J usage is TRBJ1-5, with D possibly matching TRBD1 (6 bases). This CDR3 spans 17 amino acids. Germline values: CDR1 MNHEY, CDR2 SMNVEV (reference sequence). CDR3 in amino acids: CSSILYPPTGSNQPQHF. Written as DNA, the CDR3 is TGTTCCAGCATTTTATACCCCCCCACAGGGAGCAATCAGCCCCAGCATTTT.

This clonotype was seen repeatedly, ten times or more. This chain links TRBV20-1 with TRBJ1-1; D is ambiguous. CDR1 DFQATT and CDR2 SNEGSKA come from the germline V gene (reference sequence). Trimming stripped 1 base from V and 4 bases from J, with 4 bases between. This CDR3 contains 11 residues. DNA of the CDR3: TGCAGTGCTAGAGGAAGCACTGAAGCTTTCTTT. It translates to CSARGSTEAFF.

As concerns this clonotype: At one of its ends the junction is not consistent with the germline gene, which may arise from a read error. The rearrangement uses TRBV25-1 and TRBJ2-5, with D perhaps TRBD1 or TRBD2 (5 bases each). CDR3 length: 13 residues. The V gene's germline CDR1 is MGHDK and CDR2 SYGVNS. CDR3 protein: CASSEKGDGTQSF. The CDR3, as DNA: TGTGCCAGCAGTGAAAAGGGCGATGGGACCCAGTCCTTC. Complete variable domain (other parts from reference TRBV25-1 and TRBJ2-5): EADIYQTPRYLVIGTGKKITLECSQTMGHDKMYWYQQDPGMELHLIHYSYGVNSTEKGDLSSESTVSRIRTEHFPLTLESARPSHTSQYLCASSEKGDGTQSFGPGTRLLVL.

CDR3 loop: CASSDPSASSTDTQYF. DNA of the CDR3: TGTGCCAGCAGTGACCCTAGCGCTTCTAGCACAGATACGCAGTATTTT. The rearrangement links TRBV2 to TRBJ2-3, with D maybe TRBD2 (6 bases). The germline V gene encodes CDR1 SNHLY and CDR2 FYNNEI. This CDR3 spans 16 amino acids. Trimming cost V 3 bases and J 0 bases, with 13 bases left between them.

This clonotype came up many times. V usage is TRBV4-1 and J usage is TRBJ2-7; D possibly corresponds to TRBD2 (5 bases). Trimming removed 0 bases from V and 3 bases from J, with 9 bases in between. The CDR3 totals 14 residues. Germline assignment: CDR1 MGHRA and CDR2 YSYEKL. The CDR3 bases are TGCGCCAGCAGCCAAGATACCGGGAACTACGAGCAGTACTTC. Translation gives CASSQDTGNYEQYF.

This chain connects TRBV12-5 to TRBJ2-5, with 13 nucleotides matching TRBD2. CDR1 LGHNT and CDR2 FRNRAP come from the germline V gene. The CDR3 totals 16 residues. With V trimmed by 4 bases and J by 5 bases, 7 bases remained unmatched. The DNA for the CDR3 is TGTGCTAGTGGTTCTGGACTAGCGGGAGTCGGGGAGACCCAGTACTTC. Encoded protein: CASGSGLAGVGETQYF.

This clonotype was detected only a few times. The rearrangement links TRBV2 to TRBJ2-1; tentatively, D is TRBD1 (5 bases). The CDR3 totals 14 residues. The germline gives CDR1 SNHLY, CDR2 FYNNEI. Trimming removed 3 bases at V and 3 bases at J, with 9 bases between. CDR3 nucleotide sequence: TGTGCCAGCAGTGACAGGGTACTCTACAATGAGCAGTTCTTC. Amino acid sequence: CASSDRVLYNEQFF.

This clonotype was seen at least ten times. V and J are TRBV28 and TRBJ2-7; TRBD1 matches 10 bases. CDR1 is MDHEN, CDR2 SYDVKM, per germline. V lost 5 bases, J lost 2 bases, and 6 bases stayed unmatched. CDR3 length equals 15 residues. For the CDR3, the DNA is TGTGCCAGCAGTCCCGACAGGGGGCAAACCTACGAGCAGTACTTC. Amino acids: CASSPDRGQTYEQYF.

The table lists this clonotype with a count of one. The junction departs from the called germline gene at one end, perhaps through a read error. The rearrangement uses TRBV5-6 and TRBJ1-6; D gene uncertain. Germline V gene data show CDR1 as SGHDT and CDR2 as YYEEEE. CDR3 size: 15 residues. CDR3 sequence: CASSLGADYNSPFHF. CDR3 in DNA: TGTGCCAGCAGCTTGGGAGCAGACTATAATTCACCCTTCCACTTT.

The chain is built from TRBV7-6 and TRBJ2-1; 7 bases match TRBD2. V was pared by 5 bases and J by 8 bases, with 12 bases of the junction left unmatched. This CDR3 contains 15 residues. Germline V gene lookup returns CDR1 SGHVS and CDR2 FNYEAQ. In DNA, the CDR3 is TGTGCCAGCAGCCCCGGAGCGGGACGGGGTTATGAGCAGTTCTTC. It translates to CASSPGAGRGYEQFF. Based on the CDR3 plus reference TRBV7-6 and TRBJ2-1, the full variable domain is GAGVSQSPRYKVTKRGQDVALRCDPISGHVSLYWYRQALGQGPEFLTYFNYEAQQDKSGLPNDRFSAERPEGSISTLTIQRTEQRDSAMYRCASSPGAGRGYEQFFGPGTRLTVL.

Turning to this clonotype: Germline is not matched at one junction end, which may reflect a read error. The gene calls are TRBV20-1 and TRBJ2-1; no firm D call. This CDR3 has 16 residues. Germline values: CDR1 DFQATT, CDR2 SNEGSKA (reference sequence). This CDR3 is CSARDAISSSYKEQVF. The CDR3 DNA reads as TGCAGTGCGCGAGATGCGATTTCGAGCTCCTACAAGGAGCAGGTCTTC.

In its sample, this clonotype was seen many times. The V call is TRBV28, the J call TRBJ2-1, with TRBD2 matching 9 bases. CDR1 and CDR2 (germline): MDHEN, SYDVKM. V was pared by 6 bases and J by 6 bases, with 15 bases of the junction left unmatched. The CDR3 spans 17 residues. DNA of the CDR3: TGTGCCAGCAGCCGCCCTCCGGGGCTAGCGGGAATCAATGAGCAGTTCTTC. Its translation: CASSRPPGLAGINEQFF.

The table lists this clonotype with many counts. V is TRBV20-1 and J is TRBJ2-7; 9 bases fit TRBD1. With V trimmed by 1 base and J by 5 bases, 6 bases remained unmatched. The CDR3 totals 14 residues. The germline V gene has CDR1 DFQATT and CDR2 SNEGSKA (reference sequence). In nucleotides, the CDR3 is TGCAGTGCTAGAGGGGACAGGGAAATTGACGAGCAGTACTTC. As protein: CSARGDREIDEQYF.

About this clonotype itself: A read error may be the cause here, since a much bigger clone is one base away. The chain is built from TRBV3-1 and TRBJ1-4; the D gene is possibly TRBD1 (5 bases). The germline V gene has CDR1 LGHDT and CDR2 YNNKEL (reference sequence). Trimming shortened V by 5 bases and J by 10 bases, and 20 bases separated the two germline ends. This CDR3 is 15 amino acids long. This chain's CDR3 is CASSVTRGGAVKLFF. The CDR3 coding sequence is TGTGCCAGCAGCGTGACGAGGGGTGGAGCGGTAAAACTGTTTTTT.

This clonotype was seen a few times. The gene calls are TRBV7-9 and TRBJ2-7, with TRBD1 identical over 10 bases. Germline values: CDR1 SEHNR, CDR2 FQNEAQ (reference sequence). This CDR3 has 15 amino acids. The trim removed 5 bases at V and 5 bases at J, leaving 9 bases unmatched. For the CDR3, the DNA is TGTGCCAGCAGCACCGACCGGGACAGGGGTCACGAGCAGTACTTC. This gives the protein CASSTDRDRGHEQYF. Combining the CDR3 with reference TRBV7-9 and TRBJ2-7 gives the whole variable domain DTGVSQNPRHKITKRGQNVTFRCDPISEHNRLYWYRQTLGQGPEFLTYFQNEAQLEKSRLLSDRFSAERPKGSFSTLEIQRTEQGDSAMYLCASSTDRDRGHEQYFGPGTRLTVT.

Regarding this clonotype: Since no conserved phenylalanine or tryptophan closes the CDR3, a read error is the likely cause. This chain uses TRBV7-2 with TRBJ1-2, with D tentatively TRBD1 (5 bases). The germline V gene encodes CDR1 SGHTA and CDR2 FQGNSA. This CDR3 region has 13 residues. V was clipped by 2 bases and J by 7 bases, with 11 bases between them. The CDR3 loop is CASSLSPGPGYTL. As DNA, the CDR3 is TGTGCCAGCAGCTTATCGCCGGGACCTGGCTACACCCTC.

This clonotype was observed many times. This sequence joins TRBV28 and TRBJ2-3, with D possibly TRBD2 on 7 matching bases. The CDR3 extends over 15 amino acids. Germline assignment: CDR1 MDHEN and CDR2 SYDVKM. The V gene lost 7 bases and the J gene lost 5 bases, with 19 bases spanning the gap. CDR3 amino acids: CASTEGGRAGDTQYF. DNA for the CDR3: TGTGCCAGCACCGAAGGGGGGAGGGCAGGAGATACGCAGTATTTT. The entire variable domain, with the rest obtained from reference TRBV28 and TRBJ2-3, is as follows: DVKVTQSSRYLVKRTGEKVFLECVQDMDHENMFWYRQDPGLGLRLIYFSYDVKMKEKGDIPEGYSVSREKKERFSLILESASTNQTSMYLCASTEGGRAGDTQYFGPGTRLTVL.

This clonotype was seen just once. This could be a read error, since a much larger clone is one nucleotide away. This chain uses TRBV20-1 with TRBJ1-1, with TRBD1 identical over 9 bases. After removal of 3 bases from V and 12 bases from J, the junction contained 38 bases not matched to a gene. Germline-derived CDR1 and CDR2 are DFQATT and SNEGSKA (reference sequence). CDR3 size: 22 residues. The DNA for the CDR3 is TGCAGTGCTAGGGCCACCGGGACAGCTTTACGGACAGGGGTCAAGTCGGCGGACAAGACTTTCTTT. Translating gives CSARATGTALRTGVKSADKTFF.

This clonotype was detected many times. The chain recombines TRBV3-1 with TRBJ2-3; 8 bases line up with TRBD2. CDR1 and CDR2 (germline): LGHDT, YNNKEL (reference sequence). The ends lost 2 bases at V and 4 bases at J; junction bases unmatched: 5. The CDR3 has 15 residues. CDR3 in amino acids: CASSQLREVADTQYF. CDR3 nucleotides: TGTGCCAGCAGCCAATTGCGGGAGGTTGCAGATACGCAGTATTTT.

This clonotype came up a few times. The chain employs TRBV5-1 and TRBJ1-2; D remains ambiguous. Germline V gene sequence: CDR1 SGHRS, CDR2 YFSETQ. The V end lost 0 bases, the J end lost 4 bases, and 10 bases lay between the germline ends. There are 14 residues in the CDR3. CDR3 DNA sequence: TGCGCCAGCAGCTTGGAAAGGGTCGGCTATGGCTACACCTTC. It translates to CASSLERVGYGYTF.

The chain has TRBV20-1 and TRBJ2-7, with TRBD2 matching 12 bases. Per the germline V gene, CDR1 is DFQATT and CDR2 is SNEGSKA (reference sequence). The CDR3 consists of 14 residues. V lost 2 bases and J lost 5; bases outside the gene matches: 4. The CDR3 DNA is TGCAGTGCTAGATACCGACTAGCGGGAGACGAGCAGTACTTC. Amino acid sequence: CSARYRLAGDEQYF.

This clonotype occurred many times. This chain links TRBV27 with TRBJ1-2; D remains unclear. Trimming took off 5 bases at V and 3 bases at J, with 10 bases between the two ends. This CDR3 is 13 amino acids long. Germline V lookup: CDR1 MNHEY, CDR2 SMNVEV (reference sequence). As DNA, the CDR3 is TGTGCCAGCAGTAGCGGTCCTCACTATGGCTACACCTTC. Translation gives CASSSGPHYGYTF.

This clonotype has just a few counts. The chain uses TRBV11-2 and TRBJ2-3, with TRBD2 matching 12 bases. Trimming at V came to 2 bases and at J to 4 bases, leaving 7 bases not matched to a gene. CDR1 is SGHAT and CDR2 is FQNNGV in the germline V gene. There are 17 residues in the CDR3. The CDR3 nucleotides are TGTGCCAGCAGCTTAACCGCTAGCGGGAGGGTTTCAGATACGCAGTATTTT. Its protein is CASSLTASGRVSDTQYF. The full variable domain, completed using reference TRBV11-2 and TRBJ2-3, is EAGVAQSPRYKIIEKRQSVAFWCNPISGHATLYWYQQILGQGPKLLIQFQNNGVVDDSQLPKDRFSAERLKGVDSTLKIQPAKLEDSAVYLCASSLTASGRVSDTQYFGPGTRLTVL.

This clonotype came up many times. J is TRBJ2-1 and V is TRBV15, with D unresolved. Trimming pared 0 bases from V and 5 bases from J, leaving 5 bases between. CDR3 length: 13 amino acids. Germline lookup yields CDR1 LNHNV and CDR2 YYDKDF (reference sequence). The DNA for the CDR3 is TGTGCCACCAGCAGAGATATGAACAATGAGCAGTTCTTC. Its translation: CATSRDMNNEQFF.

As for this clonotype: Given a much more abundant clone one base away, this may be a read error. This CDR3 is CASSSGWNQPQHF. In DNA, the CDR3 is TGTGCCAGCAGCTCCGGTTGGAATCAGCCCCAGCATTTT. The chain links TRBV7-3 to TRBJ1-5; D uncertain. Per the germline V gene, CDR1 is SGHTA and CDR2 is FQGTGA. V gave up 4 bases and J gave up 4 bases, with 8 bases separating them. This CDR3 region has 13 residues.

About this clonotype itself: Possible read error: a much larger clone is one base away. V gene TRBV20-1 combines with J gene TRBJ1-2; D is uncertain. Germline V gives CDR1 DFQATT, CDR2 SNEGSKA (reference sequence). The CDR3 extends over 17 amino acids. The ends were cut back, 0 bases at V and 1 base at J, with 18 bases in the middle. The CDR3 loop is CSARDPRDSTDNYGYTF. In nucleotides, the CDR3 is TGCAGTGCTAGAGATCCGAGAGATTCTACAGATAACTATGGCTACACCTTC.